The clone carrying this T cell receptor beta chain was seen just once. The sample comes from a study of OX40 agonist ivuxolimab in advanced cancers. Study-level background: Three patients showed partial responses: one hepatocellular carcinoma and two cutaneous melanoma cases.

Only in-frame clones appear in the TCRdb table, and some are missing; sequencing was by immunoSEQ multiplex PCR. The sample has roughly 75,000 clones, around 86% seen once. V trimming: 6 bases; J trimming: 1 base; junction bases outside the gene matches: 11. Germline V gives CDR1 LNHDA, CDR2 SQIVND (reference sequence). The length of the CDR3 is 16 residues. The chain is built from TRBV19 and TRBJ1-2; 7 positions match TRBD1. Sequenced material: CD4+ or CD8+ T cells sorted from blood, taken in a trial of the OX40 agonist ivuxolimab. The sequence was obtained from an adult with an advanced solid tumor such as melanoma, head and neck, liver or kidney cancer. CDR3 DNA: TGTGCCAGTAGCAAACCATCGGACAGGTTTAACTATGGCTACACCTTC. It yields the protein CASSKPSDRFNYGYTF. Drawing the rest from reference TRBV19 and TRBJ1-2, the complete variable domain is DGGITQSPKYLFRKEGQNVTLSCEQNLNHDAMYWYRQDPGQGLRLIYYSQIVNDFQKGDIAEGYSVSREKKESFPLTVTSAQKNPTAFYLCASSKPSDRFNYGYTFGSGTRLTVV.